This T cell receptor (beta chain) was sequenced in a study of glioma-infiltrating T cells after dendritic cell vaccination. Study-wide background: Patients had newly diagnosed or recurrent glioblastoma and received dendritic cell vaccines. Study results and limitations: Few patients contributed both blood and tumor specimens. No direct clonality-survival link was found; a diverse polyclonal response may matter.

Only patients with spare fresh-frozen tumor and over two years of follow-up were included. Repertoires were generated with immunoSEQ multiplex PCR, while TCRdb's copy carries only in-frame clones and drops some. The sample lists approximately 48,000 clones, approximately 83% occurring once. A note on this clone: Its antigen is currently unknown.

Germline CDR1 and CDR2: SGHVS and FNYEAQ. With 3 bases removed from V and 6 bases from J, the gap between germline ends came to 14 bases. This CDR3 is built from 15 residues. The chain is built from TRBV7-6 and TRBJ2-2; tentative D call: TRBD2 (6 bases). This sample comprised blood, obtained before dendritic cell vaccination. The TCR sequence derives from a human donor with glioblastoma. The chain's CDR3 is CASSLAAAGSGELFF. CDR3 nucleotides: TGTGCCAGCAGCTTGGCCGCGGCGGGGTCCGGGGAGCTGTTTTTT.